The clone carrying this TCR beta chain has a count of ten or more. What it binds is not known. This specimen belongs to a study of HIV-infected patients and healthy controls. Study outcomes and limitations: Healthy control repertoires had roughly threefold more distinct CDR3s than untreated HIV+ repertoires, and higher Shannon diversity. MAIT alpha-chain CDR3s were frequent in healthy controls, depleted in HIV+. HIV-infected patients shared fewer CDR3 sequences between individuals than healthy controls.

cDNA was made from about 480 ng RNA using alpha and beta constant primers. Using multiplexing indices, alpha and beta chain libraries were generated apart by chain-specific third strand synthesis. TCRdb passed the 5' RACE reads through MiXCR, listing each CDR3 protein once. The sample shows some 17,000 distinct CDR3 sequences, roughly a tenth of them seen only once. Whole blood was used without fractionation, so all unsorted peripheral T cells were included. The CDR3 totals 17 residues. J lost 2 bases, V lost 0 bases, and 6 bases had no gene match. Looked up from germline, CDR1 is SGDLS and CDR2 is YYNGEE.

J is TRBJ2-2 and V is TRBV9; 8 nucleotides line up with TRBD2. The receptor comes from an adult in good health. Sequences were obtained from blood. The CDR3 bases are TGTGCCAGCAGCGTAGTCGGACTAGCTTTCAACACCGGGGAGCTGTTTTTT. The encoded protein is CASSVVGLAFNTGELFF.